This T cell receptor beta chain is drawn from a study of cytomegalovirus exposure and HLA in healthy donors. Turning to the study itself: The early release's HLA-typed donors yielded approximately 82 million unique TCRs.

This clone showed up just a few times. What it recognizes is unknown. CDR3 size: 13 residues. CDR1 and CDR2 from the germline V gene are SNHLY and FYNNEI. Trimming removed 6 bases from V and 4 bases from J, with 10 bases in between. Study-wide points: A later look showed TCR association rates differing by HLA locus, highest for DRB1 and lowest for HLA-C. Earlier analysis yielded a pattern in which most TCR beta V segments were productive about 90% or about 30% of the time.

Donors likely had unrecorded immune exposures despite being nominally healthy when sampled. 60 Vbeta and 13 Jbeta primers were used in PCR. TCRdb's copy holds only in-frame clones and misses some; the assay was immunoSEQ multiplex PCR. The sample includes about 100,000 clones, roughly 74% of them seen just once. The material sequenced was PBMCs. The clonotype originates from a woman between 65 and 79 years old in good health and CMV-seropositive. The V gene is TRBV2, the J gene TRBJ1-5; D unresolved. DNA of the CDR3: TGTGCCAGCAGCGGGGTAACTAATCAGCCCCAGCATTTT. It codes for CASSGVTNQPQHF.